This T cell receptor beta chain was sequenced for a study of OX40 agonist ivuxolimab in advanced cancers. Overall study context: Earlier treatment with anti-PD-1, anti-PD-L1 or anti-CTLA-4 was permitted, and less than 50% had received some. General observations from the study: No antigen was identified for the clonally expanded peripheral T cells. Among patients with partial responses at 0.1-3.0 mg/kg, clonal expansion was among the lowest.

The repertoire was sequenced with immunoSEQ multiplex PCR; TCRdb's copy has only in-frame clones and lacks some. The sample carries 50,000 to 70,000 clones, around 87% recorded once. In regard to this clone: Its antigen is undetermined.

No patient had autoimmune disease or received systemic immunosuppression. The sample in question was CD4+ or CD8+ T cells sorted from blood, obtained in a trial of the OX40 agonist ivuxolimab. This receptor was taken from an adult with an advanced solid tumor such as melanoma, head and neck, liver or kidney cancer.

The CDR3 sequence is CASSQGTSGAYEQYF. CDR3 DNA: TGCGCCAGCAGCCAAGGGACTAGCGGAGCCTACGAGCAGTACTTC. This chain uses TRBV4-1 with TRBJ2-7; 10 nucleotides agree with TRBD2. Germline V gives CDR1 MGHRA, CDR2 YSYEKL. Trimming removed 1 base from V and 2 bases from J; junction bases left unmatched: 2. This CDR3 region has 15 residues.